These T cell receptor beta chains were read from a single sample in a study of identifying expanded T cells in peripheral blood. The data were produced by immunoSEQ multiplex PCR, yet TCRdb's version contains in-frame clones alone and is incomplete. The top ten hold less than 15% of the sample, which has approximately 50,000 clones, approximately 79% seen once. The specimen was blood. All receptors come from a person aged 18 to 75 in good health. CDR3s include the opening cysteine and the closing phenylalanine or tryptophan. D genes are given only for firm matches. Size is stated for part of the rows, as once, few or many counts, or as a class when the clone is expanded.

j_call clone_size v_call d_call cdr3_nt cdr3_aa
TRBJ2-5 . TRBV15 . TGTGCCACCAGCAGAGAAGTGAGAACCCAGTACTTC CATSREVRTQYF
TRBJ2-7 once TRBV11-3 . TGTGCCAGCAGCTCGCGGGGTAGGGGATCCTACGAGCAGTACTTC CASSSRGRGSYEQYF
TRBJ1-2 . TRBV9 TRBD1 TGTGCCAGCAGCCCTAGACAGGGTAATTATGGCTACACCTTC CASSPRQGNYGYTF
TRBJ2-2 few TRBV9 . TGTGCCAGCAGCAACCGACCCAGCACCGGGGAGCTGTTTTTT CASSNRPSTGELFF
TRBJ2-7 . TRBV11-2 TRBD2 TGTGCCAGCAGCTTACTAGCGGGAGGGCCCCCCTACGAGCAGTACTTC CASSLLAGGPPYEQYF
TRBJ1-6 once TRBV5-1 . TGCGCCAGCAGTACCGGGACGGCCTCCCCTTGGGGTAATTCACCCCTCCACTTT CASSTGTASPWGNSPLHF
TRBJ2-2 once TRBV5-4 TRBD2 TGTGCCATCTCGAGGGGCGGGAGCACCGGGGAGCTGTTTTTT CAISRGGSTGELFF
TRBJ2-5 few TRBV9 . TGTGCCAGCAGCGTAGCCCCAGCGGTGCGACAAGAGACCCAGTACTTC CASSVAPAVRQETQYF
TRBJ2-7 . TRBV4-3 . TGCGCCAGCAGCCACGGTGGGGCGGGCGACGAGCAGTACTTC CASSHGGAGDEQYF
TRBJ1-1 . TRBV30 TRBD1 TGTGCCTGGGGGAGACAGGGCCATATTTTGAACACTGAAGCTTTCTTT CAWGRQGHILNTEAFF
TRBJ2-1 . TRBV6-5 . TGTGCCAGCAGTAGCGGAATCTCCTACAATGAGCAGTTCTTC CASSSGISYNEQFF
TRBJ1-2 . TRBV5-5 . TGTGCCAGCACAGAGTCCGGGACACCGTATGGCTACACCTTC CASTESGTPYGYTF
TRBJ1-4 . TRBV14 . TGTGCCAGCAGCCAACCGGGCAGGGGTGATGAAAAACTGTTTTTT CASSQPGRGDEKLFF
TRBJ2-2 . TRBV5-1 TRBD1 TGCGCCAGCAGCCGTGTGACAGGGATAGCGGAGCTGTTTTTT CASSRVTGIAELFF
TRBJ2-5 . TRBV18 TRBD2 TGTGCCAGCTCACTGGGACTAGCGGAGACCCAGTACTTC CASSLGLAETQYF
TRBJ2-1 . TRBV5-6 TRBD2 TGTGCCAGCAGCTTCCGGGCAGCGGGAGCGAATGAGCAGTTCTTC CASSFRAAGANEQFF
TRBJ1-2 . TRBV4-1 . TGCGCCAGCAGCCAAGAGAAAGGGCTCGATGGCTACACCTTC CASSQEKGLDGYTF
TRBJ1-2 . TRBV5-1 TRBD1 TGCGCCAGCAGCTTGCAGTTGGACAGGAGGACTAACTATGGCTACACCTTC CASSLQLDRRTNYGYTF
TRBJ1-2 . TRBV19 TRBD1 TGTGCCAGTAGCCTCCGGACAGGGGGTGGGGATGGCTACACCTTC CASSLRTGGGDGYTF
TRBJ2-7 . TRBV6-5 TRBD2 TGTGCCAGCAGGTCACTAGCGGGAGGGGAGAAGCAGTACTTC CASRSLAGGEKQYF
TRBJ2-7 . TRBV5-4 . TGTGCCAGCAGCTTTGGCTCCTACGAGCAGTACTTC CASSFGSYEQYF
TRBJ1-4 . TRBV4-1 TRBD1 TGCGCCAGCAGCGTATGGGCAGGGGGCGGGAGTGCAACTAATGAAAAACTGTTTTTT CASSVWAGGGSATNEKLFF
TRBJ1-1 . TRBV2 . TGTGCCAGCAGTGAAGGAAGGGCCTTGAACACTGAAGCTTTCTTT CASSEGRALNTEAFF
TRBJ2-7 . TRBV29-1 TRBD1 TGCAGCGTTCGGGACAGGGTGGCCTACGAGCAGTACTTC CSVRDRVAYEQYF
TRBJ2-2 once TRBV4-2 . TGTGCCAGCAGCCAAGAGGGTCGGACGAACACCGGGGAGCTGTTTTTT CASSQEGRTNTGELFF
TRBJ1-3 . TRBV7-9 . TGTGCCAGCAGCTTAGTTTTAGGGGGGACTGGAAACACCATATATTTT CASSLVLGGTGNTIYF
TRBJ1-1 . TRBV10-3 . TGTGCCATCAGTGCCCGGGACACGAACACTGAAGCTTTCTTT CAISARDTNTEAFF
TRBJ2-1 . TRBV10-2 TRBD2 TGCGCCAGCAACCCTGAGGGGACTAGCGGGGGGAATGAGCAGTTCTTC CASNPEGTSGGNEQFF
TRBJ2-1 . TRBV6-1 . TGTGCCAGCAGTTCCGGGGATGAGCAGTTCTTC CASSSGDEQFF
TRBJ2-5 . TRBV18 . TGTGCCAGCTCACCCGAGGATGTTTGGGGAGAGACCCAGTACTTC CASSPEDVWGETQYF
TRBJ1-4 . TRBV6-1 . TGTGCCAGCAGTGAATATTCGGGGACTAATGAAAAACTGTTTTTT CASSEYSGTNEKLFF
TRBJ1-6 . TRBV11-2 . TGTGCCAGCAGCTTAGATTCAGAGTGGTTAACATCACCCCTCCACTTT CASSLDSEWLTSPLHF
TRBJ2-3 . TRBV9 TRBD2 TGTGCCAGCAGCCCAGGGACTAGCGGGAGGGATACGCAGTATTTT CASSPGTSGRDTQYF
TRBJ2-7 few TRBV10-3 . TGTGCCATCAGTGTTACCGAGACAGGAACCTACGAGCAGTACTTC CAISVTETGTYEQYF
TRBJ2-3 . TRBV6-5 . TGTGCCATAAGGGACTCCAACACAGATACGCAGTATTTT CAIRDSNTDTQYF
TRBJ2-5 . TRBV6-5 . TGTGCCAGCAGTTACTCGTCGGGGGAGGAGACCCAGTACTTC CASSYSSGEETQYF
TRBJ2-7 . TRBV7-2 . TGTGCCAGCAGCTTTAATGTTCGGGAGCAGTACTTC CASSFNVREQYF
TRBJ2-6 . TRBV15 . TGTGCCACCAGCAGAGAGTCCAGGACCTCTGGGGCCAACGTCCTGACTTTC CATSRESRTSGANVLTF
TRBJ1-4 . TRBV4-1 TRBD1 TGCGCCAGCAGCCGGAGGGACAGGGAATATTATGAAAAACTGTTTTTT CASSRRDREYYEKLFF
TRBJ1-1 . TRBV7-9 TRBD1 TGTGCCAGCAGCCCGACAGGGGGGAACACTGAAGCTTTCTTT CASSPTGGNTEAFF
TRBJ1-2 once TRBV5-4 TRBD1 TGTGCCAGCAAAGGCGTGGCAGGGGGAAGTCCCTTCTATGGCTACACCTTC CASKGVAGGSPFYGYTF
TRBJ1-1 few TRBV7-2 TRBD1 TGTGCCAGCAGTGAAAAGACAGGGTTAGACACTGAAGCTTTCTTT CASSEKTGLDTEAFF
TRBJ1-2 . TRBV15 . TGTGCCACCAGCAGAGGTTCGGGACACCGCTATGGCTACACCTTC CATSRGSGHRYGYTF
TRBJ1-1 . TRBV20-1 . TGCAGTGCTAGAAGTTACGGTGAAGCTTTCTTT CSARSYGEAFF
TRBJ2-4 once TRBV5-6 TRBD1 TGTGCCAGCAGCCTCAGGGGGTCTGGACAAACCAAAAACATTCAGTACTTC CASSLRGSGQTKNIQYF